The 3 T cell receptor beta chains given below trace back to one sample, sequenced in a study of blood T cell repertoires in COVID-19. Assay used: immunoSEQ multiplex PCR; TCRdb lists only in-frame clones, some missing. The data contain 150,000 or so clones, 80% to 85% of them singletons. Sequencing was carried out using peripheral blood. The receptors derive from a woman aged 60-75 years with acute or convalescent COVID-19.

The V and J genes are TRBV6-1 and TRBJ1-6, with D perhaps matching TRBD1 (5 bases). CDR1 and CDR2 (germline): MNHNS, SASEGT. V lost 3 bases and J 5 bases, leaving 5 bases between the germline ends. This CDR3 has 13 amino acids. The CDR3 here is CASSDRDNSPLHF. In DNA, the CDR3 is TGTGCCAGCAGTGACAGGGATAATTCACCCCTCCACTTT.

This chain links TRBV7-9 with TRBJ2-1; D perhaps matches TRBD1 (5 bases). CDR3 size: 14 residues. The germline V and J ends were trimmed by 1 base and 5 bases, with 9 bases remaining between them. Per germline, CDR1 SEHNR and CDR2 FQNEAQ (reference sequence). As DNA, the CDR3 is TGTGCCAGCAGCTTAGGGCAGGGCAACAATGAGCAGTTCTTC. Translating it yields CASSLGQGNNEQFF.

The chain links TRBV6-5 to TRBJ2-3, with TRBD2 matching over 9 bases. The V gene end was trimmed by 8 bases and the J gene end by 6 bases; junction bases not matched to a gene: 9. Germline CDR1 is MNHEY and CDR2 is SVGAGI. The CDR3 is made up of 14 amino acids. CDR3 in amino acids: CASLSGRVRDTQYF. In nucleotides, the CDR3 is TGTGCCAGCCTTAGCGGGAGAGTCCGGGATACGCAGTATTTT.